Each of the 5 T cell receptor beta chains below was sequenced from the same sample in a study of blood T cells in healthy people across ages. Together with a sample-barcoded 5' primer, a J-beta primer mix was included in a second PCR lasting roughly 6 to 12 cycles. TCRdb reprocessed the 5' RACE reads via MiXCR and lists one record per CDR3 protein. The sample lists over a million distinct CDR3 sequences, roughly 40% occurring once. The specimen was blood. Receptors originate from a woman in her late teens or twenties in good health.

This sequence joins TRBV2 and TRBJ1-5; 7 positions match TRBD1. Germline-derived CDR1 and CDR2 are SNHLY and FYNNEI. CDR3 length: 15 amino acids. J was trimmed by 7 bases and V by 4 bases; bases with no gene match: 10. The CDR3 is CASSGEGGKRQPQHF. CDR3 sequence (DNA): TGTGCCAGCAGTGGGGAAGGGGGCAAGCGGCAGCCCCAGCATTTT.

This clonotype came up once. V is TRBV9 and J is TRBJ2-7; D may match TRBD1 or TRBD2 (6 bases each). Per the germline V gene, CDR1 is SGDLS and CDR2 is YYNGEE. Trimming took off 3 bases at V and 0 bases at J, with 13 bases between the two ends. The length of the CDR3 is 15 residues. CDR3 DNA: TGTGCCAGCAGCGGCGGAGGGGACAACTCCTACGAGCAGTACTTC. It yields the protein CASSGGGDNSYEQYF.

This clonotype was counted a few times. For the CDR3, the DNA is TGCGCCAGCAAACCACCCCCGGGTTTGGGGAAGGGCAGCTGGAATCAGCCCCAGCATTTT. This codes for CASKPPPGLGKGSWNQPQHF. This sequence joins TRBV5-1 and TRBJ1-5; unclear D gene. The CDR3 contains 20 residues. Trimming shortened V by 6 bases and J by 4 bases, and 32 bases separated the two germline ends. The germline CDR1 and CDR2 sequences are SGHRS and YFSETQ.

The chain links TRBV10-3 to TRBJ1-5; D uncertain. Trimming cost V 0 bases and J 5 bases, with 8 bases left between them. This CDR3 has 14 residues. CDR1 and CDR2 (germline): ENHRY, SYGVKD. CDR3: CAISESSRDQPQHF. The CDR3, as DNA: TGTGCCATCAGTGAGTCGAGTCGGGATCAGCCCCAGCATTTT.

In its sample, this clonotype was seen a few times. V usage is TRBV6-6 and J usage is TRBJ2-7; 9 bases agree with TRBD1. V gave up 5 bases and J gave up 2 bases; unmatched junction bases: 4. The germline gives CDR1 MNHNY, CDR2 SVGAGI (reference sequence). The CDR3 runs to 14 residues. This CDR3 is CASSHRDRAYEQYF. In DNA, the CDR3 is TGTGCCAGCAGTCACCGGGACAGGGCCTACGAGCAGTACTTC.